The rows below give T cell receptor beta chains drawn from one sample of a study of blood T cells in healthy people across ages. MiXCR, run by TCRdb on the 5' RACE reads, gives a single entry per CDR3 protein. This table has over 700,000 distinct CDR3 sequences, roughly 50% appearing once. Sequencing used blood. These receptors were obtained from a man older than 75 in good health. Both conserved end residues are part of each CDR3. A D gene is named only where the DNA matches it firmly. Size is omitted from some rows. Given values are once, few, many or a class for expanded clones.

>TRBJ2-1|16|.|TRBV28|TRBD1
CASSLLQGDAGNEQFF
TGTGCCAGCAGTTTATTACAGGGGGACGCAGGGAATGAGCAGTTCTTC
>TRBJ2-5|13|.|TRBV20-1|.
CSARDQGFGEQYF
TGCAGTGCTAGAGACCAGGGTTTCGGAGAGCAGTACTTC
>TRBJ2-1|14|few|TRBV11-2|.
CASSPRGENNEQFF
TGTGCCAGCAGCCCGCGTGGCGAGAACAATGAGCAGTTCTTC
>TRBJ2-7|18|.|TRBV7-2|TRBD2
CASNLASGTSGNKYEQYF
TGTGCCAGCAACTTAGCATCCGGGACTAGCGGGAATAAGTACGAGCAGTACTTC
>TRBJ1-2|10|.|TRBV2|TRBD1
CASRDRSYTF
TGTGCCAGCAGGGACAGGAGCTACACCTTC
>TRBJ1-5|16|few|TRBV10-3|.
CAISEGGGRSNQPQHF
TGTGCCATCAGTGAGGGAGGGGGGCGAAGCAATCAGCCCCAGCATTTT
>TRBJ2-5|15|.|TRBV2|TRBD2
CASQGTSGRIGEQYF
TGTGCCAGCCAGGGGACTAGCGGGAGGATCGGTGAGCAGTACTTC
>TRBJ2-7|15|.|TRBV20-1|TRBD2
CSARDRVAGGHEQYF
TGCAGTGCTAGAGATCGGGTAGCGGGGGGCCACGAGCAGTACTTC
>TRBJ2-4|14|many|TRBV29-1|TRBD2
CSVAGTSGANIQYF
TGCAGCGTTGCAGGGACTAGCGGGGCGAACATTCAGTACTTC
>TRBJ2-5|14|.|TRBV7-6|TRBD2
CASSLGRGGEEQYF
TGTGCCAGCAGCTTAGGACGCGGGGGAGAGGAGCAGTACTTC
>TRBJ1-6|16|.|TRBV4-1|.
CASSQDRGGENSPLHF
TGCGCCAGCAGCCAAGATAGGGGAGGGGAGAATTCACCCCTCCACTTT
>TRBJ2-7|11|.|TRBV28|.
CASRETREQYF
TGTGCCAGCAGAGAGACAAGGGAGCAGTACTTC
>TRBJ2-1|16|.|TRBV7-9|TRBD2
CASSPTLAGAGNEQFF
TGTGCCAGCAGCCCGACCCTAGCGGGAGCAGGCAATGAGCAGTTCTTC
>TRBJ1-2|13|.|TRBV5-1|TRBD1
CASSLDRGPGYTF
TGCGCCAGCAGCTTGGACAGGGGGCCCGGCTACACCTTC
>TRBJ2-7|11|.|TRBV29-1|.
CSVVFSSEQYF
TGCAGCGTTGTTTTTAGCTCCGAGCAGTACTTC
>TRBJ1-2|14|.|TRBV10-3|.
CAISEKGVSYGYTF
TGTGCCATCAGTGAGAAGGGAGTGAGCTATGGCTACACCTTC
>TRBJ2-2|12|.|TRBV6-5|.
CASRQGIGELFF
TGTGCCAGCAGGCAGGGTATTGGGGAGCTGTTTTTT
>TRBJ1-5|14|once|TRBV6-5|.
CASKDGGSNQPQHF
TGTGCCAGCAAAGACGGGGGCTCCAATCAGCCCCAGCATTTT
>TRBJ1-2|14|few|TRBV4-1|.
CASTPREGNYGYTF
TGCGCCAGCACCCCAAGGGAGGGGAACTATGGCTACACCTTC
>TRBJ2-1|13|.|TRBV11-3|.
CASSSEGRAEQFF
TGTGCCAGCAGCTCCGAAGGCAGGGCGGAGCAGTTCTTC
>TRBJ1-5|14|.|TRBV5-1|.
CASSFGPGNQPQHF
TGCGCCAGCAGCTTTGGACCGGGCAATCAGCCCCAGCATTTT
>TRBJ2-1|14|few|TRBV20-1|.
CSARVPVSYNEQFF
TGCAGTGCTAGAGTTCCGGTCTCCTACAATGAGCAGTTCTTC
>TRBJ2-2|16|.|TRBV29-1|TRBD1
CSVDETGTGKTGELFF
TGCAGCGTTGACGAAACCGGGACAGGGAAAACCGGGGAGCTGTTTTTT
>TRBJ2-3|13|.|TRBV20-1|.
CSASLGLGAYAYF
TGCAGTGCTAGTCTGGGACTCGGGGCGTACGCGTATTTT
>TRBJ2-7|14|few|TRBV6-1|.
CASSQLSGVYEQYF
TGTGCCAGCAGTCAACTTTCAGGGGTCTACGAGCAGTACTTC
>TRBJ2-5|14|.|TRBV7-9|TRBD1
CASSSHRGEETQYF
TGTGCCAGCAGCTCTCACAGGGGGGAAGAGACCCAGTACTTC
>TRBJ2-7|16|.|TRBV27|TRBD2
CASSFFSSGRGYEQYF
TGTGCCAGCAGTTTTTTCTCTAGCGGGAGAGGCTACGAGCAGTACTTC
>TRBJ2-1|16|.|TRBV25-1|TRBD2
CASSELGTSGRDEQFF
TGTGCCAGCAGTGAATTGGGGACTAGCGGGAGGGATGAGCAGTTCTTC
>TRBJ2-7|14|few|TRBV7-2|.
CASSSMGGAYEQYF
TGTGCCAGCAGCTCAATGGGCGGGGCTTACGAGCAGTACTTC
>TRBJ2-7|16|few|TRBV4-2|TRBD2
CASSQGGLAGGGEQYF
TGTGCCAGCAGCCAAGGAGGACTAGCGGGAGGAGGGGAGCAGTACTTC
>TRBJ2-7|16|.|TRBV14|.
CASSHIKSGKTYEQYF
TGTGCCAGCAGCCACATAAAAAGCGGTAAGACCTACGAGCAGTACTTC
>TRBJ1-4|15|.|TRBV2|.
CASSVETATNEKLFF
TGTGCCAGCAGTGTCGAGACAGCAACTAATGAAAAACTGTTTTTT
>TRBJ2-5|15|.|TRBV3-1|TRBD2
CASSLLAGGQETQYF
TGTGCCAGCAGCCTCTTAGCGGGAGGCCAAGAGACCCAGTACTTC
>TRBJ2-3|20|.|TRBV7-3|TRBD1
CASSPGTGFNQLFFTDTQYF
TGTGCCAGCAGCCCCGGGACAGGGTTTAATCAACTGTTTTTCACAGATACGCAGTATTTT
>TRBJ1-1|15|many|TRBV28|.
CASSSMTEATSEAFF
TGTGCCAGCAGTTCCATGACCGAGGCTACTTCTGAAGCTTTCTTT
>TRBJ2-1|16|few|TRBV12-3/TRBV12-4|TRBD2
CASRNGFAGGKNEQFF
TGTGCCAGCAGAAATGGCTTCGCGGGAGGGAAAAATGAGCAGTTCTTC
>TRBJ2-3|18|few|TRBV7-2|TRBD2
CASSPEPPSGVSTDTQYF
TGTGCCAGCAGCCCCGAACCTCCTAGCGGAGTAAGCACAGATACGCAGTATTTT
>TRBJ2-1|16|.|TRBV7-2|TRBD2
CASSPHLGLAENEQFF
TGTGCCAGCAGCCCCCACCTTGGGCTAGCGGAAAATGAGCAGTTCTTC
>TRBJ2-6|17|.|TRBV6-6|TRBD1
CASSYAQGASGANVLTF
TGTGCCAGCAGTTACGCGCAGGGGGCGTCTGGGGCCAACGTCCTGACTTTC
>TRBJ2-3|13|.|TRBV5-1|.
CASSVDTGDTQYF
TGCGCCAGCAGCGTGGATACGGGGGATACGCAGTATTTT
>TRBJ2-1|13|few|TRBV29-1|.
CSVEDGRNNEQFF
TGCAGCGTTGAAGACGGTCGCAACAATGAGCAGTTCTTC
>TRBJ2-7|14|.|TRBV20-1|.
CSARDRGRGYEQYF
TGCAGTGCTAGAGATCGGGGAAGGGGCTACGAGCAGTACTTC
>TRBJ2-1|12|.|TRBV27|.
CASGGNYNEQFF
TGTGCCAGCGGAGGGAACTACAATGAGCAGTTCTTC
>TRBJ2-1|15|.|TRBV5-6|.
CASVTGTPTYNEQFF
TGTGCCAGCGTCACCGGGACGCCCACCTACAATGAGCAGTTCTTC
>TRBJ2-2|16|.|TRBV7-9|TRBD2
CASSFGLAGPTGELFF
TGTGCCAGCAGCTTCGGACTAGCGGGACCTACCGGGGAGCTGTTTTTT
>TRBJ1-1|13|many|TRBV7-2|.
CASSPRSSRMAFF
TGTGCCAGCAGCCCCCGAAGCTCCCGGATGGCTTTCTTT
>TRBJ2-7|14|.|TRBV9|TRBD1
CASSVTGGSYEQYF
TGTGCCAGCAGCGTGACAGGGGGCTCCTACGAGCAGTACTTC
>TRBJ1-1|14|.|TRBV5-1|.
CASTATTMNTEAFF
TGCGCCAGCACCGCGACTACCATGAACACTGAAGCTTTCTTT
>TRBJ2-3|16|.|TRBV28|TRBD2
CASSPTSGTWHRYAYF
TGTGCCAGCAGCCCGACTAGCGGGACTTGGCACAGATACGCGTATTTT
>TRBJ2-7|13|many|TRBV12-3/TRBV12-4|.
CASSAGRQYEQYF
TGTGCCAGCAGCGCAGGGCGCCAATACGAGCAGTACTTC
>TRBJ2-1|14|few|TRBV12-3/TRBV12-4|TRBD2
CASNGGTSFNEQFF
TGTGCCAGCAACGGCGGGACTAGTTTTAATGAGCAGTTCTTC
>TRBJ2-5|14|.|TRBV21-1|.
CASSKWLAQETQYF
TGTGCCAGCAGCAAATGGCTAGCCCAAGAGACCCAGTACTTC
>TRBJ2-5|12|.|TRBV6-1|.
CASRWGQETQYF
TGTGCCAGTCGTTGGGGTCAAGAGACCCAGTACTTC
>TRBJ2-5|16|.|TRBV7-9|TRBD1
CASSHNPGTGEETQYF
TGTGCCAGCAGCCATAACCCCGGGACAGGGGAAGAGACCCAGTACTTC
>TRBJ2-1|15|.|TRBV7-9|TRBD2
CASSLEGLADHEQFF
TGTGCCAGCAGCTTAGAGGGACTAGCGGACCATGAGCAGTTCTTC